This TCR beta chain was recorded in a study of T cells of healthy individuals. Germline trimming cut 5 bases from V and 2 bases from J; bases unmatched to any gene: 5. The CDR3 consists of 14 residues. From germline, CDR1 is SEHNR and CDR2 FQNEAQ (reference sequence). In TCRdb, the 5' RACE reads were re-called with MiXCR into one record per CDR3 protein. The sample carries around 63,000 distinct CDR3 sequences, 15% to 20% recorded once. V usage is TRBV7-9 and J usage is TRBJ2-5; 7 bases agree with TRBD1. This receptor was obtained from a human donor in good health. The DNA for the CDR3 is TGTGCCAGCAGCAGAAGACAGGGTCAAGAGACCCAGTACTTC. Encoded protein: CASSRRQGQETQYF.